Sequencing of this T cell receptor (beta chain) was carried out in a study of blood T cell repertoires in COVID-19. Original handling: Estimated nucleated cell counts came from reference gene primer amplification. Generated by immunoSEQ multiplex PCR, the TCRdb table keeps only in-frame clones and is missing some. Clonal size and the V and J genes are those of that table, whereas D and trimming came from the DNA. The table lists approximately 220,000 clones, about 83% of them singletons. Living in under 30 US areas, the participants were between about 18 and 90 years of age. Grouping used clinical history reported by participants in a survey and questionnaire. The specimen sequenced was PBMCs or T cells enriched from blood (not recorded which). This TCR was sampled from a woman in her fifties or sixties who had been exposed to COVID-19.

CDR3: CASSRGLAGSTDTQYF. Written as DNA, the CDR3 is TGTGCCAGCAGCAGGGGACTAGCGGGGAGCACAGATACGCAGTATTTT. The gene calls are TRBV9 and TRBJ2-3; the match to TRBD2 covers 13 bases. The trim removed 4 bases at V and 0 bases at J, leaving 2 bases unmatched. Germline values: CDR1 SGDLS, CDR2 YYNGEE. The CDR3 is made up of 16 amino acids.